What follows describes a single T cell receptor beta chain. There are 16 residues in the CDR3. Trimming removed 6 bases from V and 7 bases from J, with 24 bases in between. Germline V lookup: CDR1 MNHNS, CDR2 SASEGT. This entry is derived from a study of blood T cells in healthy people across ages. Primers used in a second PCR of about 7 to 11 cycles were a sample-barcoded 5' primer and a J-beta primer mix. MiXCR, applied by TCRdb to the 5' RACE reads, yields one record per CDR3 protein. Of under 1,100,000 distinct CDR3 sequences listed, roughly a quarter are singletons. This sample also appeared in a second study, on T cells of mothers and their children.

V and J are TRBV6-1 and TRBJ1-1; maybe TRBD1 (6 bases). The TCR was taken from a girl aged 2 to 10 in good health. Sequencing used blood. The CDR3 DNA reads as TGTGCCAGCAGCTTCAGTCCGGGACACCCCAGGGGTGAAGCTTTCTTT. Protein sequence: CASSFSPGHPRGEAFF.